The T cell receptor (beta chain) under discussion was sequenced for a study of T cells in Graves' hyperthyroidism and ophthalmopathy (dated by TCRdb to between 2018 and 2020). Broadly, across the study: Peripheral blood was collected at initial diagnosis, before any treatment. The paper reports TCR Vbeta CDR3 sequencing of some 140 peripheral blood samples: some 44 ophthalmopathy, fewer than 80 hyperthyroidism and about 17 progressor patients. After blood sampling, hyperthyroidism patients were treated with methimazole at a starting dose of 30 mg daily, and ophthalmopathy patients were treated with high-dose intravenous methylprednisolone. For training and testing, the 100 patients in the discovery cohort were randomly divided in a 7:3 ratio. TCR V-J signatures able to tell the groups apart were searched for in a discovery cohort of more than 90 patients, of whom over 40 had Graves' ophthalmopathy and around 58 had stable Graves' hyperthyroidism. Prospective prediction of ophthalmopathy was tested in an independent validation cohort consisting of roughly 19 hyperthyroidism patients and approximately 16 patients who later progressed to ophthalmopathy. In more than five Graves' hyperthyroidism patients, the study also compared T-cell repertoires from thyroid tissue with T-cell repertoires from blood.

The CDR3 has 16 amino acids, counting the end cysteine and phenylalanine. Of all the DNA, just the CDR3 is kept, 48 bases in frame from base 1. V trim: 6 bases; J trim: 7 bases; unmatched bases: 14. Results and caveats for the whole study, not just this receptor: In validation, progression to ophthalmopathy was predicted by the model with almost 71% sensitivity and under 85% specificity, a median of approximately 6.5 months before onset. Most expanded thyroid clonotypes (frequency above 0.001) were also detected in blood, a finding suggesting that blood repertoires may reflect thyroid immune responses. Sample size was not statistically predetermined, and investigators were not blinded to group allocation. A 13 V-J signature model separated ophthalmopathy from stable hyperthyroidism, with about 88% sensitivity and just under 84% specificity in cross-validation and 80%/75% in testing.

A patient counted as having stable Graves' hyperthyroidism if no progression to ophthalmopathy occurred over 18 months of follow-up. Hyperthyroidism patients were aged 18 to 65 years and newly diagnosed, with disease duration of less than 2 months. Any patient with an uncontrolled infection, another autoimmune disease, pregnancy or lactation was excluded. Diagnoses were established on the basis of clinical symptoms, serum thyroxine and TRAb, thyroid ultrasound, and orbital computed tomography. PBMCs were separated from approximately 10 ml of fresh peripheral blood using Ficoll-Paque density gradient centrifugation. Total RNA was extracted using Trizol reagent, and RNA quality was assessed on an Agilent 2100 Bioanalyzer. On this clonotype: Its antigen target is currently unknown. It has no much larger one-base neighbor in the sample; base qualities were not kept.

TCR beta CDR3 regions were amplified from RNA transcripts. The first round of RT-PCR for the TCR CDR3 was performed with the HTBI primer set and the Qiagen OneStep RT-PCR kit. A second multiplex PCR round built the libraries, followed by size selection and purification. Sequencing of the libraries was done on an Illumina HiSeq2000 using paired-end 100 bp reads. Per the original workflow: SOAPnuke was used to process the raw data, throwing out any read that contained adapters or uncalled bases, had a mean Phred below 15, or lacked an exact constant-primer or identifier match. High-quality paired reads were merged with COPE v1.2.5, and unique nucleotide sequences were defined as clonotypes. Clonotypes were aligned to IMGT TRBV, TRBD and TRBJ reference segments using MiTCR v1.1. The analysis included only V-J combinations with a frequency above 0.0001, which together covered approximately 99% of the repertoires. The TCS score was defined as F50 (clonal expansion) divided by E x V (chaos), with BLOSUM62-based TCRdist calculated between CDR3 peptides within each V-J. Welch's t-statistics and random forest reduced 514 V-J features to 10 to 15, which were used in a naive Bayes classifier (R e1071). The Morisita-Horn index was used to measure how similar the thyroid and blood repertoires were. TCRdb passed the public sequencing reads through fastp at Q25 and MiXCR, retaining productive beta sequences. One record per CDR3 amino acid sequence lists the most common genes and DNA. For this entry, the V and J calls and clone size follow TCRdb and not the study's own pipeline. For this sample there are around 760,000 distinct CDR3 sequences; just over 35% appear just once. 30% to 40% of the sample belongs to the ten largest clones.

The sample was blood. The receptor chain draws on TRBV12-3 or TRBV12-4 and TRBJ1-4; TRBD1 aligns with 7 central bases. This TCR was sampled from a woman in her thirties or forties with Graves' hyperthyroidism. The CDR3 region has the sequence CASSFDNRGQGEKLFF. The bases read TGTGCCAGCAGCTTTGACAACAGGGGTCAGGGTGAAAAACTGTTTTTT.